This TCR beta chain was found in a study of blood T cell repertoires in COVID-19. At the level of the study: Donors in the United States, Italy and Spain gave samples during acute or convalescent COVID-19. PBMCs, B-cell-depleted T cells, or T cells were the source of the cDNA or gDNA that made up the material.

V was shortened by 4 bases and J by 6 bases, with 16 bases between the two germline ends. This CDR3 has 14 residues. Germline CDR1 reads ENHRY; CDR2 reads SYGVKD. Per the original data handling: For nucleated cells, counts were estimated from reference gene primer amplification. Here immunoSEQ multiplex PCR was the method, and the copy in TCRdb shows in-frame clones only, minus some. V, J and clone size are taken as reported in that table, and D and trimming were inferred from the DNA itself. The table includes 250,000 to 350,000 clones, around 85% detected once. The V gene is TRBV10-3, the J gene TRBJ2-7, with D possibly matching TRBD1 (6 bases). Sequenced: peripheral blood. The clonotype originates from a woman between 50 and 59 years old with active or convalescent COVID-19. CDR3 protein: CAISGGQVDPEQYF. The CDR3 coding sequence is TGTGCCATCAGTGGGGGGCAGGTCGACCCCGAGCAGTACTTC.